Below are 15 T cell receptor beta chains sequenced from a single sample in a study of long-term antiretroviral therapy in people with HIV. Investigators performed immunoSEQ version v3.0 at survey level. The protocol was immunoSEQ multiplex PCR, while the TCRdb copy is restricted to in-frame clones and leaves out a portion. The sample shows about 14,000 clones, 80% of them seen only once. The specimen was unsorted PBMCs, collected 3.2 years before starting antiretroviral therapy. Receptor source: a man in his forties or fifties with HIV.

This chain uses TRBV5-4 with TRBJ2-7; D remains ambiguous. The CDR3 covers 14 residues. The V and J ends lost 5 bases and 2 bases respectively, with 14 bases between them. From germline, CDR1 is SGHNT and CDR2 YYREEE (reference sequence). CDR3 residues: CASSHAVVAYEQYF. DNA for the CDR3: TGTGCCAGCAGTCACGCGGTTGTAGCCTACGAGCAGTACTTC.

The chain is built from TRBV19 and TRBJ1-5; no clear D. V shed 1 base and J shed 1 base, with 14 bases lying between them. CDR1 is LNHDA, CDR2 SQIVND, per germline (reference sequence). This CDR3 is built from 17 residues. The CDR3 DNA reads as TGTGCCAGTAGTATAGGAGGTCGACACCTCAGCAATCAGCCCCAGCATTTT. Its protein product is CASSIGGRHLSNQPQHF. The whole variable domain, filled in from reference TRBV19 and TRBJ1-5, reads DGGITQSPKYLFRKEGQNVTLSCEQNLNHDAMYWYRQDPGQGLRLIYYSQIVNDFQKGDIAEGYSVSREKKESFPLTVTSAQKNPTAFYLCASSIGGRHLSNQPQHFGDGTRLSIL.

The chain links TRBV29-1 to TRBJ1-1; D is unclear. Trimming left V 5 bases short and J 2 bases short, with 12 bases between. The V gene's germline CDR1 is SQVTM and CDR2 ANQGSEA. The CDR3 totals 13 residues. CDR3 sequence: CSVLNFYNTEAFF. The CDR3 DNA reads as TGCAGCGTTTTAAACTTCTACAACACTGAAGCTTTCTTT.

The chain uses TRBV4-1 and TRBJ2-1, with a tentative D call TRBD2 (6 bases). The length of the CDR3 is 16 residues. V lost 0 bases and J 9 bases, leaving 18 bases between the germline ends. Germline-derived CDR1 and CDR2 are MGHRA and YSYEKL. This CDR3 is CASSQDSILAMPEQFF. The CDR3 region has the DNA TGCGCCAGCAGCCAAGATTCAATCCTAGCGATGCCTGAGCAGTTCTTC.

The rearrangement links TRBV7-8 to TRBJ2-3; 9 bases line up with TRBD2. V shed 5 bases and J 3 bases; nucleotides not matched to a gene: 3. Per germline, CDR1 SGHVS and CDR2 FQNEAQ. The CDR3 is 14 amino acids. The CDR3 here is CASSTSGGTDTQYF. CDR3 DNA: TGTGCCAGCAGCACCAGCGGGGGGACAGATACGCAGTATTTT.

The rearrangement joins TRBV19 to TRBJ1-2, with 9 nucleotides matching TRBD1. The germline gives CDR1 LNHDA, CDR2 SQIVND (reference sequence). V lost 5 bases and J lost 3; bases outside the gene matches: 4. The CDR3 runs 14 residues. CDR3 residues: CASSAWTGDYGYTF. The CDR3 DNA reads TGTGCCAGTAGTGCCTGGACAGGGGACTATGGCTACACCTTC.

Points on this clone: The sample has other DNA sequences that encode this CDR3 too. The CDR3, as DNA: TGTGCCAGCAGCCCCGACGGATATGGCTACACCTTC. Translating gives CASSPDGYGYTF. V is TRBV7-3 and J is TRBJ1-2; D is uncertain. CDR3 length: 12 amino acids. Per the germline V gene, CDR1 is SGHTA and CDR2 is FQGTGA. V dropped 5 bases and J dropped 5 bases, with 9 bases sitting between them.

A few counts support this clone. The chain couples TRBV5-6 to TRBJ2-1; D unclear. CDR1 and CDR2 from the germline V gene are SGHDT and YYEEEE. The CDR3 is made up of 15 amino acids. With 4 bases removed from V and 0 bases from J, the gap between germline ends came to 11 bases. Here the CDR3 reads CASSPRPFSYNEQFF. In nucleotides, the CDR3 is TGTGCCAGCAGCCCGAGGCCTTTCTCCTACAATGAGCAGTTCTTC.

The V gene is TRBV13, the J gene TRBJ1-6, with TRBD1 matching 8 bases. Losses at the gene ends were 6 bases for V and 6 bases for J; bases not matched to a gene: 4. The length of the CDR3 is 14 residues. CDR1 PRHDT and CDR2 FYEKMQ come from the germline V gene (reference sequence). CDR3 region: CASSLDRGNSPLHF. For the CDR3, the DNA is TGTGCCAGCAGTCTAGACAGGGGTAATTCACCCCTCCACTTT.

The J gene is TRBJ1-6, the V gene TRBV30; D gene uncertain. This CDR3 has 12 amino acids. Germline V gene data show CDR1 as GTSNPN and CDR2 as SVGIG (reference sequence). V was trimmed by 0 bases and J by 8 bases, leaving 5 bases between them. The chain's CDR3 is CAWSVPYSPLHF. The CDR3 nucleotides are TGTGCCTGGAGTGTACCGTATTCACCCCTCCACTTT.

In its sample, this clone is medium-sized. The chain joins TRBV5-6 to TRBJ1-6; D is unresolved. This CDR3 comprises 16 residues. In germline, CDR1 is SGHDT, CDR2 YYEEEE. Trimming took off 1 base at V and 0 bases at J, with 8 bases between the two ends. As DNA, the CDR3 is TGTGCCAGCAGCTTGCTCCCTAGCTCCTATAATTCACCCCTCCACTTT. This gives the protein CASSLLPSSYNSPLHF.

This clone has just a few counts. This same CDR3 is encoded by further DNA sequences in the sample. The V gene is TRBV28, the J gene TRBJ2-7; 9 bases line up with TRBD1. V dropped 8 bases and J dropped 3; count of bases not matched to a gene: 2. The CDR3 is 12 residues long. Germline V gene lookup returns CDR1 MDHEN and CDR2 SYDVKM. The CDR3 reads CASRTGDYEQYF. The CDR3 coding sequence is TGTGCCAGCCGGACAGGGGACTACGAGCAGTACTTC.

V gene TRBV5-1 combines with J gene TRBJ1-2, with 9 bases lining up with TRBD1. This CDR3 is 16 amino acids long. Germline lookup yields CDR1 SGHRS and CDR2 YFSETQ. The V segment lost 3 bases and the J segment 3 bases; nucleotides outside the gene matches: 9. The DNA for the CDR3 is TGCGCCAGCAGCTATTCCGGGACAGGGTACGACTATGGCTACACCTTC. Residues: CASSYSGTGYDYGYTF.

The chain recombines TRBV19 with TRBJ1-5; D may be TRBD1 (5 bases). The CDR3 is 16 residues long. Germline lookup yields CDR1 LNHDA and CDR2 SQIVND (reference sequence). The germline V and J ends were trimmed by 1 base and 0 bases, with 10 bases remaining between them. In DNA, the CDR3 is TGTGCCAGTAGTATAGTCCGACAGCCTAGCAATCAGCCCCAGCATTTT. It codes for CASSIVRQPSNQPQHF.

The chain links TRBV5-4 to TRBJ1-1; TRBD1 matches at 8 bases. J lost 1 base, V lost 0 bases, and 2 bases had no gene match. Germline loops: CDR1 SGHNT, CDR2 YYREEE (reference sequence). CDR3 size: 15 residues. DNA of the CDR3: TGTGCCAGCAGCTTGGGGGGACAGGAGAACACTGAAGCTTTCTTT. Its translation: CASSLGGQENTEAFF.